Shown below are 11 T cell receptor beta chains from a single sample sequenced in a study of tumor-infiltrating lymphocytes in primary liver carcinoma (dated by TCRdb to the late 2010s). TRIzol reagent was used to extract blood RNA from unsorted whole blood, while the DNeasy Blood & Tissue kit provided the germline DNA. The sequencer was an Illumina HiSeq 2500. Using a constant-region primer and ProtoScript II reverse transcriptase, TCRbeta-specific cDNA was reverse-transcribed from roughly 460 ng total RNA. Three nested multiplex PCR rounds, following a slightly modified ARM-PCR procedure, were used to build the TCRbeta libraries. The first two PCR rounds used multiplex TRBV1-TRBV30 forward primers with a Cbeta reverse primer, each for about 11 cycles. TCRdb redid the processing of the public reads, applying fastp at Q25 and MiXCR, and retained in-frame beta chains. All rows with the same CDR3 protein become a single entry with the most common DNA and genes. Recorded for this sample are 320,000 or so distinct CDR3 sequences; roughly 60% of them occurred a single time. The top ten constitute roughly 8.9% of the sample.

Sequencing was performed on peripheral blood. These receptors were obtained from a man in his forties with primary liver carcinoma and hepatitis B virus infection.

The chain combines TRBV10-3 with TRBJ2-1; 14 bases are shared with TRBD2. The germline V gene encodes CDR1 ENHRY and CDR2 SYGVKD. With 6 bases clipped from V and 9 bases from J, the junction kept 4 bases outside the gene matches. This CDR3 contains 14 residues. Here the CDR3 DNA reads TGTGCCATCAGAGGGACTAGCGGGGGTAGTGAGCAGTTCTTC. This encodes CAIRGTSGGSEQFF.

The chain is built from TRBV11-2 and TRBJ2-3, with D maybe TRBD1 (6 bases). Germline V CDR1 and CDR2: SGHAT, FQNNGV. The CDR3 has 15 amino acids. Here the CDR3 DNA reads TGTGCGAGCGGCTCCAGATCTCAGGGGACCAATACGCAGTATTTT. The encoded protein is CASGSRSQGTNTQYF.

A remark on this clonotype: One end of the junction is discordant with germline, which a read error may explain. The V gene is TRBV29-1, the J gene TRBJ2-5, with no clear D. The CDR3 is 13 residues long. Germline CDR1 is SQVTM and CDR2 is ANQGSEA. The CDR3 loop is CIVDSQIQETQYF. CDR3 bases: TGCATCGTTGACTCGCAGATCCAAGAGACCCAGTACTTC.

As to this clonotype: One end of the junction is discordant with germline, which a read error may explain. The V and J genes are TRBV6-2 or TRBV6-3 and TRBJ2-5; 9 nucleotides agree with TRBD2. Germline V lookup: CDR1 MNHEY, CDR2 SVGEGT. The CDR3 sequence is 15 residues long. In nucleotides, the CDR3 is TGTGCCTGCAGTTTTGGACTAGCGAGAGAAGAGACCCAGTACTTC. It codes for CACSFGLAREETQYF.

Turning to this clonotype: This likely comes from a read error, as the CDR3 has no conserved phenylalanine or tryptophan at its end. This chain uses TRBV29-1 with TRBJ2-7; 7 nucleotides line up with TRBD1. The CDR3 covers 14 residues. The trim removed 4 bases at V and 2 bases at J, leaving 8 bases unmatched. Germline CDR1 SQVTM, CDR2 ANQGSEA. CDR3 nucleotides: TGCAGCGTTGCGCCGGGACAGCCTACCTACGAGCAGTACTTA. Protein: CSVAPGQPTYEQYL.

To note about this clonotype: The DNA is omitted, as the CDR3 cannot be located on it reliably, and the CDR3 follows TCRdb's listing. The chain joins TRBV4-3 to TRBJ2-2; the DNA was not compared with TRBD2, the D call given in the table. The CDR3 is 14 residues long, counting both termini. Germline CDR1 and CDR2: LGHNA and YSLEER. The CDR3 loop is CASSQILAAGSCFF.

With respect to this clonotype: No conserved phenylalanine or tryptophan is present at the end of the CDR3, so a read error is the likely explanation. The chain joins TRBV29-1 to TRBJ2-1; a weak D match, TRBD1 (6 bases). Germline assignment: CDR1 SQVTM and CDR2 ANQGSEA. This CDR3 is 11 amino acids long. Deletions cut 4 bases from V and 12 bases from J, with 13 bases between. The CDR3 DNA is TGCAGCGTTGTACGACAAGGGGGGCAGTTCTCC. Protein sequence: CSVVRQGGQFS.

This clonotype was picked up many times. This chain uses TRBV11-2 with TRBJ2-3, with unresolved D. From germline, CDR1 is SGHAT and CDR2 FQNNGV. Trimming took off 6 bases at V and 0 bases at J, with 13 bases between the two ends. This CDR3 has 15 amino acids. CDR3 nucleotides: TGTGCCAGCAGTCCCAGCGATGCTAGCACAGATACGCAGTATTTT. Translated: CASSPSDASTDTQYF.

Worth noting for this clonotype: The junction does not match germline at one end; this may be a read error. This rearrangement joins TRBV7-9 to TRBJ2-1; D might be TRBD2 (6 bases). Germline-derived CDR1 and CDR2 are SEHNR and FQNEAQ (reference sequence). This CDR3 spans 15 amino acids. The CDR3: CASSLVGGSYNEQVF. CDR3 in DNA: TGTGCCAGCAGCCTCGTTGGGGGGTCCTACAATGAGCAGGTCTTC.

V usage is TRBV30 and J usage is TRBJ1-6, with TRBD1 as a possible D gene (6 bases). V was shortened by 0 bases and J by 7 bases, with 16 bases between the two germline ends. The germline CDR1 and CDR2 sequences are GTSNPN and SVGIG (reference sequence). This CDR3 spans 16 amino acids. The CDR3 bases are TGTGCCTGGAGTGTACTAGGGGGTGCAGGGAATTCACCCCTCCACTTT. Encoded protein: CAWSVLGGAGNSPLHF. The whole variable domain, filled in from reference TRBV30 and TRBJ1-6, reads SQTIHQWPATLVQPVGSPLSLECTVEGTSNPNLYWYRQAAGRGLQLLFYSVGIGQISSEVPQNLSASRPQDRQFILSSKKLLLSDSGFYLCAWSVLGGAGNSPLHFGNGTRLTVT.

The chain couples TRBV11-2 to TRBJ2-7; possibly TRBD1 or TRBD2 for D (5 bases each). The CDR3 spans 15 residues. The germline V gene has CDR1 SGHAT and CDR2 FQNNGV. Trimming left V 5 bases short and J 5 bases short, with 19 bases between. This chain's CDR3 is CASSPMWGRDHEQYF. Here the CDR3 DNA reads TGTGCCAGCAGCCCCATGTGGGGGAGAGACCACGAGCAGTACTTC.